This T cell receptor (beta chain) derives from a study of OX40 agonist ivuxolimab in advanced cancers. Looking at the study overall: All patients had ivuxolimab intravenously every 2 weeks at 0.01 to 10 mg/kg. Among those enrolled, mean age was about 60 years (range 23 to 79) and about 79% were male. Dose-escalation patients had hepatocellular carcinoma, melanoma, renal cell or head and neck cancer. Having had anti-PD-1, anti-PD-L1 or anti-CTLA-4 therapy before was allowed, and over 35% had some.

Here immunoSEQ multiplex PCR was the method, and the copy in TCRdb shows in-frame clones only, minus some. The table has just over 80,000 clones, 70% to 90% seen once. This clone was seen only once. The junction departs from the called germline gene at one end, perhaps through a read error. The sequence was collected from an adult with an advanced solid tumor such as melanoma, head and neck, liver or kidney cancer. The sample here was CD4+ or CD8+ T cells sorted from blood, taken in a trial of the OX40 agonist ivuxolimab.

CDR3 sequence reads: CAISVGPSDEQYF. In DNA, the CDR3 is TGTGCCATCAGTGTAGGTCCCTCCGACGAGCAGTACTTC. J is TRBJ2-7 and V is TRBV10-3; D not certain. Germline CDR1 is ENHRY and CDR2 is SYGVKD. The CDR3 length is 13 residues.